A single sample gave rise to the 12 T cell receptor beta chains below, sequenced in a study of patients and donors after allogeneic stem cell transplantation. TCRdb redid the calling of the RT-PCR reads with MiXCR, one entry per CDR3 protein. The data hold roughly 960,000 distinct CDR3 sequences, with roughly 18% observed a single time. The specimen sequenced was blood, either unsorted or a sorted T cell fraction (not recorded which). The source is a human donor who was either an allogeneic HSCT recipient or a stem cell or donor lymphocyte infusion donor (not recorded which). It is not recorded whose cells these are; they may come from a transplant donor.

This clonotype was counted a few times. The V call is TRBV5-1, the J call TRBJ2-1, with 7 bases that match TRBD1. Germline CDR1 and CDR2: SGHRS and YFSETQ. Losses at the gene ends were 4 bases for V and 8 bases for J; bases not matched to a gene: 12. This CDR3 has 15 amino acids. CDR3 sequence (DNA): TGCGCCAGCAGCATCTCCAGACAGGGCGCGGATGAGCAGTTCTTC. Translation: CASSISRQGADEQFF.

V usage is TRBV6-1 and J usage is TRBJ2-7; no firm D call. Germline lookup yields CDR1 MNHNS and CDR2 SASEGT. The CDR3 extends over 17 amino acids. Between the trimmed V and J ends, which lost 2 bases and 3 bases, there was a span of 20 bases. CDR3 sequence: CASSESGPRPDFYEQYF. CDR3 sequence (DNA): TGTGCCAGCAGTGAATCTGGCCCCCGCCCGGATTTCTACGAGCAGTACTTC.

The chain is built from TRBV11-2 and TRBJ2-2; TRBD2 agrees at 10 bases. Trimming at V came to 3 bases and at J to 2 bases, leaving 12 bases not matched to a gene. The CDR3 length is 19 residues. Germline CDR1 is SGHAT and CDR2 is FQNNGV. The CDR3 is CASSFNRLAGRPNTGELFF. The CDR3 nucleotides read TGTGCCAGCAGCTTCAATCGACTAGCGGGCAGACCTAACACCGGGGAGCTGTTTTTT.

V gene TRBV11-3 combines with J gene TRBJ1-1; no definite D call. V gave up 1 base and J gave up 5 bases, with 11 bases separating them. The CDR3 is made up of 14 amino acids. CDR1 and CDR2 from the germline V gene are SGHNT and YENEEA. CDR3 DNA sequence: TGTGCCAGCAGCTTAGGTTCCCCGGGGACTGAAGCTTTCTTT. Translated, it gives CASSLGSPGTEAFF.

In its sample, this clonotype was seen a few times. This CDR3 reads CASSLRQRNSPLHF. The CDR3 DNA is TGTGCCAGCAGCCTCCGGCAACGTAATTCACCCCTCCACTTT. The chain carries TRBV12-3 or TRBV12-4 and TRBJ1-6; D is ambiguous. The CDR3 is 14 residues long. The V end was cut by 6 bases, the J end by 6 bases, with 12 bases between.

This clonotype was seen a handful of times. The chain has TRBV4-2 and TRBJ2-7; tentatively, D is TRBD1 (6 bases). CDR1 and CDR2 (germline): LGHNA, YNFKEQ. V lost 2 bases, J lost 1 base, and 12 bases lay in between. The CDR3 sequence is 15 residues long. This chain's CDR3 is CASSQNNRESYEQYF. CDR3 DNA: TGTGCCAGCAGCCAAAACAACAGGGAGTCCTACGAGCAGTACTTC.

The chain is built from TRBV7-3 and TRBJ2-3; D is unclear. Germline V gene lookup returns CDR1 SGHTA and CDR2 FQGTGA. The CDR3 spans 15 residues. V lost 3 bases to trimming and J lost 1 base, with 11 bases between them. The CDR3 region is CASSFGQSGTDTQYF. The DNA for the CDR3 is TGTGCCAGCAGCTTCGGGCAATCTGGCACAGATACGCAGTATTTT.

Only a few counts were recorded for this clonotype. The gene calls are TRBV10-3 and TRBJ2-1; D might be TRBD1 (5 bases). CDR3 length equals 15 residues. The germline V and J ends were trimmed by 0 bases and 5 bases, with 11 bases remaining between them. Germline V gives CDR1 ENHRY, CDR2 SYGVKD. DNA of the CDR3: TGTGCCATCAGTGAGTCTAGGGGCCGGGACAATGAGCAGTTCTTC. It specifies CAISESRGRDNEQFF.

The gene calls are TRBV5-1 and TRBJ1-1, with D possibly matching TRBD1 (5 bases). The CDR3 has 14 residues. Germline CDR1 is SGHRS and CDR2 is YFSETQ. The V gene lost 5 bases and the J gene lost 1 base, with 12 bases spanning the gap. CDR3 residues: CASRPTTGNTEAFF. As DNA, the CDR3 is TGCGCCAGCAGACCCACCACAGGGAACACTGAAGCTTTCTTT.

The rearrangement links TRBV3-1 to TRBJ1-1; TRBD1 might be the D (6 bases). The CDR3 runs to 15 residues. V lost 4 bases and J lost 0, with 12 bases in between. Germline CDR1 LGHDT, CDR2 YNNKEL (reference sequence). CDR3 DNA sequence: TGTGCCAGCAGCCGGCGGGACACCTTGAACACTGAAGCTTTCTTT. It specifies CASSRRDTLNTEAFF.

The chain has TRBV5-4 and TRBJ2-1, with D perhaps TRBD2 (6 bases). The CDR3 length is 16 residues. V dropped 4 bases and J dropped 6 bases, with 20 bases sitting between them. Germline V gene sequence: CDR1 SGHNT, CDR2 YYREEE (reference sequence). CDR3 sequence reads: CASSTGDSGVFNEQFF. CDR3 sequence (DNA): TGTGCCAGCAGCACCGGGGACTCCGGGGTGTTCAATGAGCAGTTCTTC.

This chain links TRBV2 with TRBJ1-5, with unresolved D. Trimming took 6 bases from V and 4 from J, leaving 10 bases between them. Per germline, CDR1 SNHLY and CDR2 FYNNEI. CDR3 length equals 13 residues. The CDR3 region is CASRYSSNQPQHF. As DNA, the CDR3 is TGTGCCAGCAGATACAGCAGTAATCAGCCCCAGCATTTT.